This TCR beta chain was identified in a study of cytomegalovirus exposure and HLA in healthy donors. Broader study findings: There was a cluster of highly shared sequence variants that was likely a sequencing artifact. A few chains linked to CMV were shown in vitro to be specific for CMV antigens.

CDR3 length: 14 amino acids. Germline V gene lookup returns CDR1 SGHNT and CDR2 YYREEE (reference sequence). V was pared by 3 bases and J by 8 bases, with 3 bases of the junction left unmatched. Concerning this clone itself: Its antigen is not identified.

The PCR made use of 60 Vbeta and 13 Jbeta primers. Assay used: immunoSEQ multiplex PCR; TCRdb lists only in-frame clones, some missing. Of roughly 120,000 clones in the sample, approximately 77% were seen once. Sequences were obtained from PBMCs. The chain links TRBV5-4 to TRBJ1-6, with 9 bases that match TRBD1. This TCR was recovered from a man aged 45-65 years in good health and CMV-seropositive. This chain's CDR3 is CASSSDRGYSPLHF. The CDR3 nucleotides are TGTGCCAGCAGCTCCGACAGGGGGTATTCACCCCTCCACTTT.